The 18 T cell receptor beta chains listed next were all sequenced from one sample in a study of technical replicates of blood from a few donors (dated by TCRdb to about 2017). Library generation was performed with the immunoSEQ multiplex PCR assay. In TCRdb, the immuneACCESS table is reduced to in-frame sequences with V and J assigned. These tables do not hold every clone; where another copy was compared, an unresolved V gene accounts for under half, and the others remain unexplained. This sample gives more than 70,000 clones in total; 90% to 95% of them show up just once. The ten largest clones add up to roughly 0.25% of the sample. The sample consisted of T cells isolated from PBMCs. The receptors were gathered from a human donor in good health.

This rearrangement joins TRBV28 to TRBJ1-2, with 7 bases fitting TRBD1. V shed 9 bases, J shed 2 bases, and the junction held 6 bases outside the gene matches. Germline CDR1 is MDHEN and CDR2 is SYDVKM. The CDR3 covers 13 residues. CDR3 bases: TGTGCCAGTAGGGACAGTAAAAACTATGGCTACACCTTC. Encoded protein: CASRDSKNYGYTF.

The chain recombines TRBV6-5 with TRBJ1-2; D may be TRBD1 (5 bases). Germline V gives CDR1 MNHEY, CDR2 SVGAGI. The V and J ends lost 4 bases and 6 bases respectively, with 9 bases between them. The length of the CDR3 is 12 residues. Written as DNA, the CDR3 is TGTGCCAGCAGTTCTTCAGGGAATGGCTACACCTTC. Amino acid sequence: CASSSSGNGYTF.

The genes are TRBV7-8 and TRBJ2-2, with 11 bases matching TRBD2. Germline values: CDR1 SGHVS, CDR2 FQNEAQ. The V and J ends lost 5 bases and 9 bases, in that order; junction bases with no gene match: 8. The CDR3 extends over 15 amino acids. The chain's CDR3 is CASSQVTSGGRELFF. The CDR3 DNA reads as TGTGCCAGCAGCCAAGTTACTAGCGGGGGCAGGGAGCTGTTTTTT.

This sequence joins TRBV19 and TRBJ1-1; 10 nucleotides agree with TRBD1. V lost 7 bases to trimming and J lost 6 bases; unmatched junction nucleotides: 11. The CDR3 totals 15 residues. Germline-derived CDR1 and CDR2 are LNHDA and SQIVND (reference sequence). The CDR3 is CASTSRDRGRAEAFF. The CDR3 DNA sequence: TGTGCCAGTACTTCCCGGGACAGGGGACGCGCTGAAGCTTTCTTT.

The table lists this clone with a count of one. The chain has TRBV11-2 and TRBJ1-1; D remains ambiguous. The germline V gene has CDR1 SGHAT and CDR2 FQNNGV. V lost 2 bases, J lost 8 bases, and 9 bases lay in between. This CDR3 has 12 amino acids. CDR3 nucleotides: TGTGCCAGCAGCTTATACGCCAGGGAAGCTTTCTTT. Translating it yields CASSLYAREAFF.

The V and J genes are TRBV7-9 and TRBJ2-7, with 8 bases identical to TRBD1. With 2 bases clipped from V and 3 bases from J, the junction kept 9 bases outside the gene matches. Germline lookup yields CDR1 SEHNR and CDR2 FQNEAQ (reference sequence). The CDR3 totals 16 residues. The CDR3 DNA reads TGTGCCAGCAGCTTAATTCCAGGGGGCTACGACTACGAGCAGTACTTC. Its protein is CASSLIPGGYDYEQYF.

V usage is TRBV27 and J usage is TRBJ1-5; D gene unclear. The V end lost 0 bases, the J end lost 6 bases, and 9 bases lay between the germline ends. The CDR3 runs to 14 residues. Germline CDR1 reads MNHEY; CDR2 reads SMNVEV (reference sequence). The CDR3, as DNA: TGTGCCAGCAGTTTATCGTTAGTGGTTCAGCCCCAGCATTTT. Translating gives CASSLSLVVQPQHF.

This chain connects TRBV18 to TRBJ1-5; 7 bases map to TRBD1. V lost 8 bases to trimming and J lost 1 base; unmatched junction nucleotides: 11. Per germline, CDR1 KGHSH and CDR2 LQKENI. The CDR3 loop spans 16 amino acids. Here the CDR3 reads CASAKMGTASNQPQHF. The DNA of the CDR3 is TGTGCCAGCGCAAAAATGGGGACAGCGAGCAATCAGCCCCAGCATTTT.

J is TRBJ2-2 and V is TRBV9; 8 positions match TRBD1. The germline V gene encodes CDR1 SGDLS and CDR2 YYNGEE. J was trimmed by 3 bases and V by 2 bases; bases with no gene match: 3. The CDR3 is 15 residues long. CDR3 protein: CASSVQGADTGELFF. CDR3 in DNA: TGTGCCAGCAGCGTTCAGGGGGCTGACACCGGGGAGCTGTTTTTT.

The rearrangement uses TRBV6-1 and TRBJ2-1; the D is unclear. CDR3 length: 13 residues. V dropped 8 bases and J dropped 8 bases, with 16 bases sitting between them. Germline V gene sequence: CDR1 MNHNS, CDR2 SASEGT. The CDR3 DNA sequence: TGTGCCAGCTCCAGACCTAGTTTACATGAGCAGTTCTTC. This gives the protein CASSRPSLHEQFF.

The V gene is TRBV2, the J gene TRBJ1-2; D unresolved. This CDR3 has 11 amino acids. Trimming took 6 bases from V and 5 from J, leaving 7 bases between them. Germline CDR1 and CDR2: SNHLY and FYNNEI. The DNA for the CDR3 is TGTGCCAGCAGCGGTCGGTATGGCTACACCTTC. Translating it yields CASSGRYGYTF.

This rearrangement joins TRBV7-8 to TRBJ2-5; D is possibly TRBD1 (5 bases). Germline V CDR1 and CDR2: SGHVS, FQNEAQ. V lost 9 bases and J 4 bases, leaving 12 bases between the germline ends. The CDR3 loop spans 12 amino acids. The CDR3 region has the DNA TGTGCCAGTAGCACCAGGGTAGAGACCCAGTACTTC. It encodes CASSTRVETQYF.

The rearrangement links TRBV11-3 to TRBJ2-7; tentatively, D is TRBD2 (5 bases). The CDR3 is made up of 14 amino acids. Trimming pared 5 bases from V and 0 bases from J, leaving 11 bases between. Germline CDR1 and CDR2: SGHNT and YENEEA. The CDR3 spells CASSERSFSYEQYF. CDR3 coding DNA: TGTGCCAGCAGCGAGCGGAGTTTCTCCTACGAGCAGTACTTC.

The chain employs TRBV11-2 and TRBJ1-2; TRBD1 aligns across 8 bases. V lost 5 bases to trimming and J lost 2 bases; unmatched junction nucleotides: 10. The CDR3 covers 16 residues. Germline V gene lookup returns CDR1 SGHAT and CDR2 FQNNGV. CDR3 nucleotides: TGTGCCAGCAGCCCGATAACAGGGGGACTAAACTATGGCTACACCTTC. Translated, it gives CASSPITGGLNYGYTF.

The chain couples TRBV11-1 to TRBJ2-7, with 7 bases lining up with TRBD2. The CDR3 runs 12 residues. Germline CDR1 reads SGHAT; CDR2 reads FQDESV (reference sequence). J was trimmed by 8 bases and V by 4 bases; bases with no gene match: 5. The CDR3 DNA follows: TGTGCCAGCAGCTCCTCCGGGACTAAGCAGTACTTC. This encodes CASSSSGTKQYF.

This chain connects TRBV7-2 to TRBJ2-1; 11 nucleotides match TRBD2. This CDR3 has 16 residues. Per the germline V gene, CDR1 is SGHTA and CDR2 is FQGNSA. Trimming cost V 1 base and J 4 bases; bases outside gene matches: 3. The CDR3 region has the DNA TGTGCCAGCAGCTTAGGCTCTAGCGGGGGGTACAATGAGCAGTTCTTC. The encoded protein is CASSLGSSGGYNEQFF. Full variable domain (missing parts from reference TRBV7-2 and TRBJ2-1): GAGVSQSPSNKVTEKGKDVELRCDPISGHTALYWYRQSLGQGLEFLIYFQGNSAPDKSGLPSDRFSAERTGGSVSTLTIQRTQQEDSAVYLCASSLGSSGGYNEQFFGPGTRLTVL.

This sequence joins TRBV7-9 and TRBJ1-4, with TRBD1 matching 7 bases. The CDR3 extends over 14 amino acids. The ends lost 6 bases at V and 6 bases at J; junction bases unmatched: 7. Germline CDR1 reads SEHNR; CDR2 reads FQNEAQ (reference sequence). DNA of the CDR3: TGTGCCAGCAGAGAGGGACAGATCGATGAAAAACTGTTTTTT. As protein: CASREGQIDEKLFF. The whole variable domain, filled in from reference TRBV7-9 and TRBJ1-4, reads DTGVSQNPRHKITKRGQNVTFRCDPISEHNRLYWYRQTLGQGPEFLTYFQNEAQLEKSRLLSDRFSAERPKGSFSTLEIQRTEQGDSAMYLCASREGQIDEKLFFGSGTQLSVL.

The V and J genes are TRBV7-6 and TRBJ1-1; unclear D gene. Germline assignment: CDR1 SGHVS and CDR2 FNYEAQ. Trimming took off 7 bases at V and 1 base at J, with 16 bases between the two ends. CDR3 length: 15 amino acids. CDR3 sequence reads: CASTPRRDANTEAFF. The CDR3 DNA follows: TGTGCCAGCACCCCGAGGAGGGATGCGAACACTGAAGCTTTCTTT.